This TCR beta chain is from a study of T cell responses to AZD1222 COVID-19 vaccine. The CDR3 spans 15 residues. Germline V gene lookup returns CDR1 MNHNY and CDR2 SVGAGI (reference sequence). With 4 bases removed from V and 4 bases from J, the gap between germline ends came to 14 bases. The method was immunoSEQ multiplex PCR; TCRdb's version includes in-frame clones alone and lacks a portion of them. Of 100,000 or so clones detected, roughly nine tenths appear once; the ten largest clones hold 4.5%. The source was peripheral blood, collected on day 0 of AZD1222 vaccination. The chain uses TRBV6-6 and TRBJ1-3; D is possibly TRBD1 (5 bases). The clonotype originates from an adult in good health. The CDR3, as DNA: TGTGCCAGCAGTTGGGACGGAGAGAAGGGAAACACCATATATTTT. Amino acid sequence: CASSWDGEKGNTIYF.